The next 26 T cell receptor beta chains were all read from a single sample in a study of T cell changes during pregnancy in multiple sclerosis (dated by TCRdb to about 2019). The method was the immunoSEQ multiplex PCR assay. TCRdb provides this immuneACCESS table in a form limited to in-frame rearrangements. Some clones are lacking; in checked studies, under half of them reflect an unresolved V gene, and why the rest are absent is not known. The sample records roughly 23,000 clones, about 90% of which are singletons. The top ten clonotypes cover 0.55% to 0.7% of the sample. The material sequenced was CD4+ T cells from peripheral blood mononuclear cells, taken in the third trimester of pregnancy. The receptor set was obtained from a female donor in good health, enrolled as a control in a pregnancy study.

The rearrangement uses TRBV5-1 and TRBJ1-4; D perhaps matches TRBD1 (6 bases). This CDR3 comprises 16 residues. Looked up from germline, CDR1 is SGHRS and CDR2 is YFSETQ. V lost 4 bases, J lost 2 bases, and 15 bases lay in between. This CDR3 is CASSRETGPTNEKLFF. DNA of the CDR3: TGCGCCAGCAGCCGAGAAACAGGGCCGACTAATGAAAAACTGTTTTTT.

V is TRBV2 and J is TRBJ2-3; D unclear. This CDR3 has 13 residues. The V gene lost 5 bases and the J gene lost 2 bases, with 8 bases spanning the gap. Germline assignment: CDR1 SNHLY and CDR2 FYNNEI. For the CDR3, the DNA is TGTGCCAGCAGTTTCCCATTCACAGATACGCAGTATTTT. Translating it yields CASSFPFTDTQYF.

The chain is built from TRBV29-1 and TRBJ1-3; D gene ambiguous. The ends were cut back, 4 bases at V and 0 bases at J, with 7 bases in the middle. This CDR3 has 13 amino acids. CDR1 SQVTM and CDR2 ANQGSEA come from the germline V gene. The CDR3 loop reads CSVGPHSGNTIYF. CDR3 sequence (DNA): TGCAGCGTTGGGCCCCACTCTGGAAACACCATATATTTT.

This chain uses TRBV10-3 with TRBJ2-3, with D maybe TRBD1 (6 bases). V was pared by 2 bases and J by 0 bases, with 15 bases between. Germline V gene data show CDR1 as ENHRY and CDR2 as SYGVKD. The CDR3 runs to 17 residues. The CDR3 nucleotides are TGTGCCATCAGTGAGGGCTCGGGACACACGAGCACAGATACGCAGTATTTT. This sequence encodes CAISEGSGHTSTDTQYF.

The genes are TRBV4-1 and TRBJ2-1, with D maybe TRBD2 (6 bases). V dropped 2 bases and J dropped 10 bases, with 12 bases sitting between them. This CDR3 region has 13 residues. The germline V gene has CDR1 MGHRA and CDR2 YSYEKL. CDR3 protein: CASSQPGGREQFF. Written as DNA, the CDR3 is TGCGCCAGCAGCCAACCAGGAGGGAGGGAGCAGTTCTTC.

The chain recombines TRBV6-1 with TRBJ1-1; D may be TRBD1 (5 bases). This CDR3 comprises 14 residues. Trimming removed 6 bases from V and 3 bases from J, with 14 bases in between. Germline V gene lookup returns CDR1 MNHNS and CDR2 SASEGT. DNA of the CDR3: TGTGCCAGCAGATCCTGGGGGAGGGACACTGAAGCTTTCTTT. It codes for CASRSWGRDTEAFF.

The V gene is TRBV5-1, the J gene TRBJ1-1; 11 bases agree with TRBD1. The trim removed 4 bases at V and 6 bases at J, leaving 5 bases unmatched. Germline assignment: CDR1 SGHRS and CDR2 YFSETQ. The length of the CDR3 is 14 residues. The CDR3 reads CASSPGQGAPEAFF. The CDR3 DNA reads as TGCGCCAGCAGCCCCGGACAGGGGGCTCCTGAAGCTTTCTTT.

The CDR3 loop is CASSLLGGSSYNEQFF. In DNA form, the CDR3 reads TGTGCCAGCAGTTTACTTGGGGGGAGCTCCTACAATGAGCAGTTCTTC. This chain joins TRBV27 and TRBJ2-1; a possible D gene is TRBD2 (6 bases). This CDR3 region has 16 residues. Germline V gene lookup returns CDR1 MNHEY and CDR2 SMNVEV (reference sequence). Trimming removed 2 bases at V and 0 bases at J, with 11 bases between.

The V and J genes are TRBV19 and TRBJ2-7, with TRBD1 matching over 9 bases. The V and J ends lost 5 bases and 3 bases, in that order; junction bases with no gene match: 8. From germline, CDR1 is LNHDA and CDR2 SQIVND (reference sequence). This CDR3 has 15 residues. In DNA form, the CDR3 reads TGTGCCAGTAGTTTAGGTAGGACAGGGGTCTACGAGCAGTACTTC. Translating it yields CASSLGRTGVYEQYF.

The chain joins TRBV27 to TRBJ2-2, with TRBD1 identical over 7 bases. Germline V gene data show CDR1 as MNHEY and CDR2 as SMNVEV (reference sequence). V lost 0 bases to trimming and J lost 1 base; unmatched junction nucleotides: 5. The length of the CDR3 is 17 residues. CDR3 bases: TGTGCCAGCAGTTTATCGATACAGGGGCTGAACACCGGGGAGCTGTTTTTT. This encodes CASSLSIQGLNTGELFF.

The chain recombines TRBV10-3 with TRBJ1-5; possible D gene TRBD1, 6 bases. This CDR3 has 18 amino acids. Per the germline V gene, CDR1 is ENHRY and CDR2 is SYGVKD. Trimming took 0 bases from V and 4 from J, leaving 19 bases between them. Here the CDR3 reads CAISESPWAGEGNQPQHF. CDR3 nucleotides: TGTGCCATCAGTGAGTCTCCGTGGGCAGGGGAAGGTAATCAGCCCCAGCATTTT.

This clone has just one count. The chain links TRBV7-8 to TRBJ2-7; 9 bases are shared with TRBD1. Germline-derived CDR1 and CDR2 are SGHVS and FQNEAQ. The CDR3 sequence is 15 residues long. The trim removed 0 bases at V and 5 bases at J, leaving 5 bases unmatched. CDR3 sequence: CASSLARDRVHEQYF. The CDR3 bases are TGTGCCAGCAGCTTAGCCCGGGACAGGGTCCACGAGCAGTACTTC.

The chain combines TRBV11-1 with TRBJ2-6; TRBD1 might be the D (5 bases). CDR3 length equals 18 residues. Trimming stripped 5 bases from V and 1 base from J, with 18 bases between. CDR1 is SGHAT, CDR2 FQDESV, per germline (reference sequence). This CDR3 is CASSPGFQGLSGANVLTF. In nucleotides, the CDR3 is TGTGCCAGCAGCCCGGGTTTTCAGGGCCTATCTGGGGCCAACGTCCTGACTTTC.

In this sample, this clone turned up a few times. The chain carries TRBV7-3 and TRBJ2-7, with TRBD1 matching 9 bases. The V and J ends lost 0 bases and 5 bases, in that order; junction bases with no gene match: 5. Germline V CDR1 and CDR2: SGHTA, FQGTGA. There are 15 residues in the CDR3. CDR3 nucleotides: TGTGCCAGCAGCTTAACGGGACAGGGTGGCAACGAGCAGTACTTC. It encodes CASSLTGQGGNEQYF.

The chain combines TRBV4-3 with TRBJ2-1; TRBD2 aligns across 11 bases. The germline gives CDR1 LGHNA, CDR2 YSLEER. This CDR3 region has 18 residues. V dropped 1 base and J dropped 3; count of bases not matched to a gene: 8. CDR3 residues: CASSQAATSGDFYNEQFF. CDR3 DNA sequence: TGCGCCAGCAGCCAAGCGGCGACTAGCGGGGACTTCTACAATGAGCAGTTCTTC.

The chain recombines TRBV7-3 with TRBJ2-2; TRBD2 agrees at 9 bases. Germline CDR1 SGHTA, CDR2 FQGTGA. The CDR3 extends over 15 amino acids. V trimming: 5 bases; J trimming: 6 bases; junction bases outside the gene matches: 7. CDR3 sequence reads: CASSPGTSLPGELFF. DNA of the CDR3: TGTGCCAGCAGCCCCGGGACTAGCTTGCCCGGGGAGCTGTTTTTT.

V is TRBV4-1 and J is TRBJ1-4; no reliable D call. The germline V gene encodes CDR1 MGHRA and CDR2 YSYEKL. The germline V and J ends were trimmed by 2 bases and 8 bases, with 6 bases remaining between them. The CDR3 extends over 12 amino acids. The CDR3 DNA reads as TGCGCCAGCAGCCAACCTCAGGAAAAACTGTTTTTT. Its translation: CASSQPQEKLFF.

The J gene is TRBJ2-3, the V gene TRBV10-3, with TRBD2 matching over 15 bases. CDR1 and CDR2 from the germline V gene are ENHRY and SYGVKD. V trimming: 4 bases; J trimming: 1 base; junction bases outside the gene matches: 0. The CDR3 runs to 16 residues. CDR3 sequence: CAISGTSGRGTDTQYF. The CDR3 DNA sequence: TGTGCCATCAGTGGGACTAGCGGGAGGGGCACAGATACGCAGTATTTT.

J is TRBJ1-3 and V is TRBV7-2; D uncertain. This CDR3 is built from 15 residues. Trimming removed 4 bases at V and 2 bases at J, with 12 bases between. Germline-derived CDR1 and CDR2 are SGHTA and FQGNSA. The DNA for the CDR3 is TGTGCCAGCAGCTCAACGGGAGCAGCTGGAAACACCATATATTTT. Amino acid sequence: CASSSTGAAGNTIYF.

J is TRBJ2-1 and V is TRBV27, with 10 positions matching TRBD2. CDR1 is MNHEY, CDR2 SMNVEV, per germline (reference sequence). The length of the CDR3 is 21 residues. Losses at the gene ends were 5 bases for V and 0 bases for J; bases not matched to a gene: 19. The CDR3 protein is CASSPPGSLAGLRSSYNEQFF. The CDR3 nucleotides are TGTGCCAGCAGTCCTCCAGGGTCACTAGCGGGACTAAGGAGCTCCTACAATGAGCAGTTCTTC.

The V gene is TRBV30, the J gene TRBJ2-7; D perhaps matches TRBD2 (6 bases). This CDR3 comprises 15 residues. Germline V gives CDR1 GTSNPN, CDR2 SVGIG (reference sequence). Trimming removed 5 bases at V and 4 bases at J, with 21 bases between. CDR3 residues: CAWAWGEQGRYEQYF. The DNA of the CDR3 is TGTGCCTGGGCCTGGGGGGAGCAGGGCCGATACGAGCAGTACTTC. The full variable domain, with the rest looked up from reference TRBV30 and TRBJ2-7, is SQTIHQWPATLVQPVGSPLSLECTVEGTSNPNLYWYRQAAGRGLQLLFYSVGIGQISSEVPQNLSASRPQDRQFILSSKKLLLSDSGFYLCAWAWGEQGRYEQYFGPGTRLTVT.

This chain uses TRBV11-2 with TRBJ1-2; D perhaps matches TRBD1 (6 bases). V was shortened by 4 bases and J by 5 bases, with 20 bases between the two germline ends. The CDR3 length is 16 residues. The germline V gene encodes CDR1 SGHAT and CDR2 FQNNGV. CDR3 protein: CASSSLKTGIGYGYTF. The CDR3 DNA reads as TGTGCCAGCAGCTCCCTAAAAACAGGGATCGGGTATGGCTACACCTTC.

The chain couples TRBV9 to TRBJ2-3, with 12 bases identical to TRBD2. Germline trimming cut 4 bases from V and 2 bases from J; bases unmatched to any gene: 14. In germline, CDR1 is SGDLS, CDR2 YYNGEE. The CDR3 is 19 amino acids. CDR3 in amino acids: CASSKLAGGPLRPTDTQYF. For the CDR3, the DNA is TGTGCCAGCAGCAAACTAGCGGGGGGCCCCTTAAGACCCACAGATACGCAGTATTTT. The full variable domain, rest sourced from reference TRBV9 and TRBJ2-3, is DSGVTQTPKHLITATGQRVTLRCSPRSGDLSVYWYQQSLDQGLQFLIQYYNGEERAKGNILERFSAQQFPDLHSELNLSSLELGDSALYFCASSKLAGGPLRPTDTQYFGPGTRLTVL.

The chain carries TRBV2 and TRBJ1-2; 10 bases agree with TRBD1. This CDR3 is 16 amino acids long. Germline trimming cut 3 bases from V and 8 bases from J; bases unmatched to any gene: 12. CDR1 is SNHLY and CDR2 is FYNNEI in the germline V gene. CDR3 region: CASSELRTGGTRGYTF. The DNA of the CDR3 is TGTGCCAGCAGTGAGTTAAGGACAGGGGGAACTCGGGGCTACACCTTC. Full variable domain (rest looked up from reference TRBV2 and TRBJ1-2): EPEVTQTPSHQVTQMGQEVILRCVPISNHLYFYWYRQILGQKVEFLVSFYNNEISEKSEIFDDQFSVERPDGSNFTLKIRSTKLEDSAMYFCASSELRTGGTRGYTFGSGTRLTVV.

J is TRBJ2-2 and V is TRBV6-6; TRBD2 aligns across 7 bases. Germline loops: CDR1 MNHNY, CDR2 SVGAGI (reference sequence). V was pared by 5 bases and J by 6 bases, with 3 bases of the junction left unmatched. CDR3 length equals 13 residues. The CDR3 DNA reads TGTGCCAGCAGTACTAGCGAGTCCGGGGAGCTGTTTTTT. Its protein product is CASSTSESGELFF.

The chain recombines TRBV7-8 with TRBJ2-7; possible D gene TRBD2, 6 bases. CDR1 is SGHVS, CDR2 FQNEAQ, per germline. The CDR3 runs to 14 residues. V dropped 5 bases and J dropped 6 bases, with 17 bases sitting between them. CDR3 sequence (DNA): TGTGCCAGCAGCCTCTCTTCGGGGGTCGGCGAGCAGTACTTC. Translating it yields CASSLSSGVGEQYF.